This entry lists 20 T cell receptor beta chains sequenced from one sample in a study of cytomegalovirus exposure and HLA in healthy donors. The PCR employed 60 Vbeta primers together with 13 Jbeta primers. Assay used: immunoSEQ multiplex PCR; TCRdb lists only in-frame clones, some missing. The sample table sets out tens of thousands of clones. Material: PBMCs. The receptors derive from a woman between 55 and 75 years old in good health and CMV-seropositive.

The chain recombines TRBV15 with TRBJ2-7, with D perhaps matching TRBD1 (5 bases). The CDR3 length is 15 residues. V was cut by 1 base and J by 1 base, with 11 bases left in between. Germline V CDR1 and CDR2: LNHNV, YYDKDF (reference sequence). The chain's CDR3 is CATSRVGSGSYEQYF. The CDR3 DNA is TGTGCCACCAGCAGAGTAGGGTCAGGGTCCTACGAGCAGTACTTC.

The rearrangement links TRBV10-3 to TRBJ2-3, with D possibly TRBD2 on 6 matching bases. CDR1 and CDR2 from the germline V gene are ENHRY and SYGVKD. The CDR3 spans 12 residues. V was cut by 5 bases and J by 6 bases, with 9 bases left in between. The CDR3 is CAISKEGDTQYF. For the CDR3, the DNA is TGTGCCATCAGTAAGGAGGGGGATACGCAGTATTTT.

V gene TRBV6-1 combines with J gene TRBJ1-1, with D uncertain. Germline CDR1 MNHNS, CDR2 SASEGT. This CDR3 has 11 residues. V lost 8 bases to trimming and J lost 10 bases, with 14 bases between them. CDR3 DNA: TGTGCCAGCCGCGAACGGGAGGGAGCTTTCTTT. Translation: CASREREGAFF.

The chain links TRBV7-9 to TRBJ1-2; 8 bases map to TRBD1. CDR3 size: 14 residues. CDR1 SEHNR and CDR2 FQNEAQ come from the germline V gene (reference sequence). The V segment lost 4 bases and the J segment 0 bases; nucleotides outside the gene matches: 1. This chain's CDR3 is CASSSGQANYGYTF. CDR3 DNA sequence: TGTGCCAGCAGCTCGGGACAGGCTAACTATGGCTACACCTTC.

The rearrangement links TRBV11-2 to TRBJ1-1; no firm D call. Germline V gene data show CDR1 as SGHAT and CDR2 as FQNNGV. Trimming shortened V by 4 bases and J by 7 bases, and 13 bases separated the two germline ends. The CDR3 extends over 13 amino acids. The CDR3 spells CASSSPPRGEAFF. In nucleotides, the CDR3 is TGTGCCAGCAGCTCTCCTCCGAGAGGTGAAGCTTTCTTT.

The chain is built from TRBV12-5 and TRBJ2-2; the match to TRBD2 covers 12 bases. This CDR3 region has 17 residues. V lost 2 bases, J lost 4 bases, and 5 bases stayed unmatched. Germline assignment: CDR1 LGHNT and CDR2 FRNRAP. CDR3 in amino acids: CASGLNLAGGVTGELFF. CDR3 in DNA: TGTGCTAGTGGTTTGAATCTAGCGGGGGGGGTCACCGGGGAGCTGTTTTTT.

Turning to this clone: One end of the junction fails to match germline, which may point to a read error. This chain connects TRBV4-1 to TRBJ1-2, with 9 bases lining up with TRBD1. This CDR3 is built from 17 residues. CDR1 and CDR2 (germline): MGHRA, YSYEKL. CDR3 loop: CASTQGASGQGRGGYTF. CDR3 coding DNA: TGCGCCAGCACCCAAGGGGCTTCGGGACAGGGACGCGGTGGCTACACCTTC.

This chain joins TRBV6-5 and TRBJ2-5, with TRBD1 identical over 8 bases. TRBJ2-7 matches the DNA end more closely, so the J call is doubtful. CDR3 length: 12 residues. In germline, CDR1 is MNHEY, CDR2 SVGAGI. The CDR3 DNA follows: TGTGCCAGCAGCCGCACAGGGGGCGAGCAGTACTTC. Protein sequence: CASSRTGGEQYF.

The CDR3 loop reads CAICPSRNTEAFF. CDR3 coding DNA: TGTGCCATCTGTCCTTCTCGGAACACTGAAGCTTTCTTT. V usage is TRBV10-3 and J usage is TRBJ1-1; no firm D call. The CDR3 is made up of 13 amino acids. Germline V gene lookup returns CDR1 ENHRY and CDR2 SYGVKD. Deletions cut 8 bases from V and 1 base from J, with 11 bases between.

With respect to this clone: Other DNA sequences in the same sample also yield this CDR3. The chain combines TRBV5-1 with TRBJ2-5, with 7 nucleotides matching TRBD1. Germline V lookup: CDR1 SGHRS, CDR2 YFSETQ. The V gene end was trimmed by 1 base and the J gene end by 5 bases; junction bases not matched to a gene: 5. The CDR3 consists of 14 residues. The CDR3 DNA reads as TGCGCCAGCAGCTTGAGAGGGGGCGAGGAGACCCAGTACTTC. Protein: CASSLRGGEETQYF.

The chain combines TRBV11-2 with TRBJ2-7, with D uncertain. Germline lookup yields CDR1 SGHAT and CDR2 FQNNGV. The CDR3 consists of 12 residues. V was trimmed by 1 base and J by 3 bases, leaving 4 bases between them. The CDR3 sequence: CASSLGHYEQYF. The CDR3 DNA reads TGTGCCAGCAGCTTAGGACACTACGAGCAGTACTTC.

The gene calls are TRBV18 and TRBJ2-2; no firm D call. The CDR3 spans 16 residues. CDR1 and CDR2 from the germline V gene are KGHSH and LQKENI. The ends were cut back, 4 bases at V and 0 bases at J, with 12 bases in the middle. The CDR3 DNA sequence: TGTGCCAGCTCACAAGTCCTACTCTCGAACACCGGGGAGCTGTTTTTT. Translation gives CASSQVLLSNTGELFF.

The V call is TRBV27, the J call TRBJ2-7, with 8 bases identical to TRBD2. Trimming took 2 bases from V and 2 from J; bases not matched to a gene: 5. Per the germline V gene, CDR1 is MNHEY and CDR2 is SMNVEV (reference sequence). CDR3 length: 15 residues. Here the CDR3 reads CASSLGGGNAYEQYF. The CDR3 DNA is TGTGCCAGCAGTTTAGGCGGGGGGAACGCCTACGAGCAGTACTTC.

The V call is TRBV19, the J call TRBJ2-7, with 7 bases fitting TRBD2. V shed 6 bases, J shed 2 bases, and the junction held 4 bases outside the gene matches. The CDR3 loop spans 13 amino acids. The V gene's germline CDR1 is LNHDA and CDR2 SQIVND (reference sequence). CDR3 region: CASRAGVAYEQYF. For the CDR3, the DNA is TGTGCCAGTAGGGCGGGAGTGGCCTACGAGCAGTACTTC.

The rearrangement joins TRBV18 to TRBJ1-2; maybe TRBD1 (6 bases). The ends were cut back, 3 bases at V and 4 bases at J, with 15 bases in the middle. Per germline, CDR1 KGHSH and CDR2 LQKENI. The CDR3 extends over 15 amino acids. CDR3 DNA: TGTGCCAGCTCACCGGGGGGGGCGCTGGCCTATGGCTACACCTTC. Protein sequence: CASSPGGALAYGYTF.

The V call is TRBV5-1, the J call TRBJ2-5; 9 nucleotides align to TRBD2. From germline, CDR1 is SGHRS and CDR2 YFSETQ. The CDR3 has 14 residues. V shed 1 base and J 2 bases; nucleotides not matched to a gene: 0. The CDR3 spells CASSLSGGQETQYF. CDR3 nucleotides: TGCGCCAGCAGCTTGAGCGGGGGGCAAGAGACCCAGTACTTC.

This rearrangement joins TRBV9 to TRBJ1-2; D is undetermined. This CDR3 has 11 residues. CDR1 and CDR2 (germline): SGDLS, YYNGEE. Trimming stripped 3 bases from V and 7 bases from J, with 7 bases between. CDR3 bases: TGTGCCAGCAGCGACTATAGTGGCTACACCTTC. Its protein is CASSDYSGYTF. Full variable domain (missing parts from reference TRBV9 and TRBJ1-2): DSGVTQTPKHLITATGQRVTLRCSPRSGDLSVYWYQQSLDQGLQFLIQYYNGEERAKGNILERFSAQQFPDLHSELNLSSLELGDSALYFCASSDYSGYTFGSGTRLTVV.

The chain links TRBV5-1 to TRBJ2-4; possibly TRBD1 for D (6 bases). The CDR3 runs 17 residues. Germline V gene sequence: CDR1 SGHRS, CDR2 YFSETQ. V was clipped by 1 base and J by 9 bases, with 23 bases between them. This CDR3 reads CASSLYPPIRGESIQYF. The CDR3 DNA reads as TGCGCCAGCAGCTTGTATCCCCCCATCAGGGGCGAAAGCATTCAGTACTTC.

The chain links TRBV5-1 to TRBJ2-7; 8 bases are a match to TRBD1. V shed 4 bases and J 5 bases; nucleotides not matched to a gene: 8. The CDR3 sequence is 14 residues long. Germline assignment: CDR1 SGHRS and CDR2 YFSETQ. The CDR3 nucleotides read TGCGCCAGCAGCCCCGGACAGGGCCCCCACGAGCAGTACTTC. Translated, it gives CASSPGQGPHEQYF.

The chain employs TRBV4-2 and TRBJ1-2; weak D call: TRBD1 (6 bases). V was shortened by 3 bases and J by 0 bases, with 17 bases between the two germline ends. The CDR3 totals 17 residues. Germline V gives CDR1 LGHNA, CDR2 YNFKEQ. The CDR3 spells CASSQEIGQPPNYGYTF. CDR3 in DNA: TGTGCCAGCAGCCAGGAGATAGGACAGCCTCCTAACTATGGCTACACCTTC.